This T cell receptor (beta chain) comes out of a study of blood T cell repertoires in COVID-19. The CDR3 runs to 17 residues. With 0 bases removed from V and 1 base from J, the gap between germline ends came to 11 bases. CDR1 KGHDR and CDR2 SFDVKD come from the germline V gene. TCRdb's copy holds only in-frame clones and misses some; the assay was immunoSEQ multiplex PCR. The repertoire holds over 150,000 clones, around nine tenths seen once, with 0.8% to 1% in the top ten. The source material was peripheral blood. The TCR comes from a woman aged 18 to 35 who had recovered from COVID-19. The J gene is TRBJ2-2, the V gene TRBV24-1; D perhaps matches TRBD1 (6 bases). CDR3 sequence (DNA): TGTGCCACCAGTGATTTGCCGGGACAAATGAACACCGGGGAGCTGTTTTTT. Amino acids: CATSDLPGQMNTGELFF.